The clone carrying this TCR delta chain was picked up a small number of times. What it recognizes is unknown. A far larger clone lies a single base away; this is likely a read error. TCRdb re-called the RT-PCR reads through CATT. This table has roughly 150 delta-chain clones, 34% appearing once. The data derive from a study of gammadelta T cells in human blood. Study-level points and caveats: Microbial exposure appeared to drive polyclonal γδ T cell expansion after birth.

Germline values: CDR1 GEAIGNYY, CDR2 EKD. There are 15 residues in the CDR3. The source is a newborn. J is TRDJ1 and V is TRDV2; 8 bases agree with TRDD3. The sample taken for sequencing was Vgamma9Vdelta2 gamma-delta T cells from cord blood. In DNA, the CDR3 is TGTGCCAGTGACATACTGGGGGTTCACACCGATAAACTCATCTTT. Encoded protein: CASDILGVHTDKLIF.